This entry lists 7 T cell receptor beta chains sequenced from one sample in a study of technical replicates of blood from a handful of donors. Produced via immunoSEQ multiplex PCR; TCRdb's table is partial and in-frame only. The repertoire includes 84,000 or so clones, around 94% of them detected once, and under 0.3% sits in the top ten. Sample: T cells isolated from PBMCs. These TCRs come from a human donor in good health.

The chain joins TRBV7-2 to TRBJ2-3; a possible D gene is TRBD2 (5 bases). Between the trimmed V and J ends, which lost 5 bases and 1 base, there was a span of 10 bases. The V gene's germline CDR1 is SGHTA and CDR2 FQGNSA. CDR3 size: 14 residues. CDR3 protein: CASSEGWGTDTQYF. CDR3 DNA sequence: TGTGCCAGCAGCGAGGGTTGGGGCACAGATACGCAGTATTTT.

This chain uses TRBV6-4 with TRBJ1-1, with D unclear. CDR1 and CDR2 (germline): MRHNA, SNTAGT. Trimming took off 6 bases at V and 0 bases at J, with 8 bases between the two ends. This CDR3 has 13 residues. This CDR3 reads CASRLSLNTEAFF. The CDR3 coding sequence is TGTGCCAGCAGGCTATCCCTGAACACTGAAGCTTTCTTT.

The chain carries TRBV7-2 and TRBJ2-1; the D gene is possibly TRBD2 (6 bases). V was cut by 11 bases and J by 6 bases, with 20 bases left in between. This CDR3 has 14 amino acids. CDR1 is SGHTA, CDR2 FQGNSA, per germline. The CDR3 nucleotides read TGTGCCTCTTCTCCCGGGGGAGCCTCCAATGAGCAGTTCTTC. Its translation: CASSPGGASNEQFF. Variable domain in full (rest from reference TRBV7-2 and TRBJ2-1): GAGVSQSPSNKVTEKGKDVELRCDPISGHTALYWYRQSLGQGLEFLIYFQGNSAPDKSGLPSDRFSAERTGGSVSTLTIQRTQQEDSAVYLCASSPGGASNEQFFGPGTRLTVL.

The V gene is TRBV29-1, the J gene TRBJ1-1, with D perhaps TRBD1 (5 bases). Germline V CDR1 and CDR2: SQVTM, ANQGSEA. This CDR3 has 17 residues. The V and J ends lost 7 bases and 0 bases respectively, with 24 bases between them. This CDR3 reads CSAHHRSRYRMNTEAFF. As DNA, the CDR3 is TGCAGCGCCCATCACCGATCCCGGTACAGGATGAACACTGAAGCTTTCTTT.

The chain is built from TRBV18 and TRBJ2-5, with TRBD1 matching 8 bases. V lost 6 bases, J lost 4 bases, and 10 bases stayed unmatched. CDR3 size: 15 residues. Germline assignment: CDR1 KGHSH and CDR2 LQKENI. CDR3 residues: CASSPGQGTRETQYF. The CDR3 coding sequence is TGTGCCAGCTCCCCAGGACAGGGAACAAGAGAGACCCAGTACTTC.

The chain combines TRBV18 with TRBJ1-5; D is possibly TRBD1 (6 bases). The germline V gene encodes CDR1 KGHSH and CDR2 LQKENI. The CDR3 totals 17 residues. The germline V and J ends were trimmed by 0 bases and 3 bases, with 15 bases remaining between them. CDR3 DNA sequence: TGTGCCAGCTCACCACCGAATAGGGGGTCGGTCAATCAGCCCCAGCATTTT. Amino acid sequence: CASSPPNRGSVNQPQHF. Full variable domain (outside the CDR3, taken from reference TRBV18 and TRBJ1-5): NAGVMQNPRHLVRRRGQEARLRCSPMKGHSHVYWYRQLPEEGLKFMVYLQKENIIDESGMPKERFSAEFPKEGPSILRIQQVVRGDSAAYFCASSPPNRGSVNQPQHFGDGTRLSIL.

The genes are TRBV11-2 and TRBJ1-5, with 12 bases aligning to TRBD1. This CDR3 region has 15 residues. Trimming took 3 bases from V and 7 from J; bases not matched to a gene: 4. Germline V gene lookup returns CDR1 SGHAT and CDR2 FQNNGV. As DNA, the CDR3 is TGTGCCAGCAGCTTTACCGGGACAGGGGGCCAGCCCCAGCATTTT. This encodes CASSFTGTGGQPQHF.